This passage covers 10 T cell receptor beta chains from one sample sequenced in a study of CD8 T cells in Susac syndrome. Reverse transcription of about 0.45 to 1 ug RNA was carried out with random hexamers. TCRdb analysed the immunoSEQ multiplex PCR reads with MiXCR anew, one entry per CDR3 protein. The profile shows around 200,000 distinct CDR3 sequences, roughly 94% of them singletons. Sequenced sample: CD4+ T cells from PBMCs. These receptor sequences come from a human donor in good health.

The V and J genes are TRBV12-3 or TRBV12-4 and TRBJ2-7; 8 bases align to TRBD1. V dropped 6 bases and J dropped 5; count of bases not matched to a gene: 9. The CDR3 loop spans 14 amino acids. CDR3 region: CASRRDRLSHEQYF. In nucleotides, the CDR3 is TGTGCCAGCAGGCGGGACAGGTTGTCCCACGAGCAGTACTTC.

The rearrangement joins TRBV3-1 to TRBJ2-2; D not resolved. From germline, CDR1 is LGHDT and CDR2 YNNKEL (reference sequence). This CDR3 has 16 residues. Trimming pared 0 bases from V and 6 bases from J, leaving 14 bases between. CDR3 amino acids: CASSQDRFLGAGELFF. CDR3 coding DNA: TGTGCCAGCAGCCAAGATAGGTTTCTTGGGGCCGGGGAGCTGTTTTTT.

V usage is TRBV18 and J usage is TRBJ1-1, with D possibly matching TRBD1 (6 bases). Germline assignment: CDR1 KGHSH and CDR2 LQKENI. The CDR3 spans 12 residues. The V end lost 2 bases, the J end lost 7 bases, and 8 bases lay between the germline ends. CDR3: CASSPGQFEAFF. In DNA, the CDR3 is TGTGCCAGCTCACCAGGACAGTTTGAAGCTTTCTTT. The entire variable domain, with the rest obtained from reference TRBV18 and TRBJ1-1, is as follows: NAGVMQNPRHLVRRRGQEARLRCSPMKGHSHVYWYRQLPEEGLKFMVYLQKENIIDESGMPKERFSAEFPKEGPSILRIQQVVRGDSAAYFCASSPGQFEAFFGQGTRLTVV.

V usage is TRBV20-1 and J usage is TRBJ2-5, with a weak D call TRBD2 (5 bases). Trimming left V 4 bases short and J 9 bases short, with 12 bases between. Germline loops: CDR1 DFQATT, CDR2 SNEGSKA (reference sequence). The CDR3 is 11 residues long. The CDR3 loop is CSANSWESQYF. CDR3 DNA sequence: TGCAGTGCTAATAGTTGGGAGTCCCAGTACTTC.

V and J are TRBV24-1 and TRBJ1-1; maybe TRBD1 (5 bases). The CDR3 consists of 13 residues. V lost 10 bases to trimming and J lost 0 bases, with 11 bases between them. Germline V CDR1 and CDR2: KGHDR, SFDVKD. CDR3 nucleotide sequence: TGTGCCACTTCACAGGACCTGAACACTGAAGCTTTCTTT. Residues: CATSQDLNTEAFF.

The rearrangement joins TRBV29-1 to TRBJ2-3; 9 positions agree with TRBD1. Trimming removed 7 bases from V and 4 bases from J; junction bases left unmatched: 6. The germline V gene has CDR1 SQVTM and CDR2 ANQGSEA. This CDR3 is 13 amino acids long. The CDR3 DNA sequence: TGCAGCGCTGGACAGGGGTACGCAGATACGCAGTATTTT. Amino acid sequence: CSAGQGYADTQYF.

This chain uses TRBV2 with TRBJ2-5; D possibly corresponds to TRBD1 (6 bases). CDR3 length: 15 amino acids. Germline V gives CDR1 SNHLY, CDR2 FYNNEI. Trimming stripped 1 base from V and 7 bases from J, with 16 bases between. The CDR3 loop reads CASSEVGTPKGTQYF. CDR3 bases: TGTGCCAGCAGTGAAGTGGGGACACCGAAAGGGACCCAGTACTTC.

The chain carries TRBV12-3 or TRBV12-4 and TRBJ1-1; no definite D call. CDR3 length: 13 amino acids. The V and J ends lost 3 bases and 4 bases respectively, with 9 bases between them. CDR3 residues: CASSFGEGTEAFF. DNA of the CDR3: TGTGCCAGCAGTTTCGGCGAGGGCACTGAAGCTTTCTTT.

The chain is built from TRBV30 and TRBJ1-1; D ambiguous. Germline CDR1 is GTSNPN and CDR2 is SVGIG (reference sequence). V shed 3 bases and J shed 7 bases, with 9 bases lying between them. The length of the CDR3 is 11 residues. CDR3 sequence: CAWRRVGEAFF. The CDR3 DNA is TGTGCCTGGAGAAGGGTGGGTGAAGCTTTCTTT.

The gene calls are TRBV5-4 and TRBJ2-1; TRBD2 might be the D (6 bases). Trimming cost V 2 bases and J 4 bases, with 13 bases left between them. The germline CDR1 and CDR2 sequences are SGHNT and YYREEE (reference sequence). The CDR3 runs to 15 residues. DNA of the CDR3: TGTGCCAGCAGCTTCGGGACTGCCAGTTACAATGAGCAGTTCTTC. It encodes CASSFGTASYNEQFF.